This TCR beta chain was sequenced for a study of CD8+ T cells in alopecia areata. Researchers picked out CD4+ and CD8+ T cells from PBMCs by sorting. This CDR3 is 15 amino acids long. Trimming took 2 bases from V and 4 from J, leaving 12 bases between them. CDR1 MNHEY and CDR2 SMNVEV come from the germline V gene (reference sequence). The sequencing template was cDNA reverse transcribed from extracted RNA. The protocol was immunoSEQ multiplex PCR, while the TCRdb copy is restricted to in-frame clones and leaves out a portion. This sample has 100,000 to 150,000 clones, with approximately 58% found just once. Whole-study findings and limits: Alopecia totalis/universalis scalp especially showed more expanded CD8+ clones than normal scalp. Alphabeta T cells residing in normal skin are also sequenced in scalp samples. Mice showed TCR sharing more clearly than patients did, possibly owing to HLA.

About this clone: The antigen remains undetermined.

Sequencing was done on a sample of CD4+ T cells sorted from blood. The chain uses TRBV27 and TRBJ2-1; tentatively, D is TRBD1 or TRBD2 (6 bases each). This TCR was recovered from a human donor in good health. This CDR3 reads CASSLRGTIYNEQFF. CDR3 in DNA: TGTGCCAGCAGTTTACGGGGGACAATTTACAATGAGCAGTTCTTC.